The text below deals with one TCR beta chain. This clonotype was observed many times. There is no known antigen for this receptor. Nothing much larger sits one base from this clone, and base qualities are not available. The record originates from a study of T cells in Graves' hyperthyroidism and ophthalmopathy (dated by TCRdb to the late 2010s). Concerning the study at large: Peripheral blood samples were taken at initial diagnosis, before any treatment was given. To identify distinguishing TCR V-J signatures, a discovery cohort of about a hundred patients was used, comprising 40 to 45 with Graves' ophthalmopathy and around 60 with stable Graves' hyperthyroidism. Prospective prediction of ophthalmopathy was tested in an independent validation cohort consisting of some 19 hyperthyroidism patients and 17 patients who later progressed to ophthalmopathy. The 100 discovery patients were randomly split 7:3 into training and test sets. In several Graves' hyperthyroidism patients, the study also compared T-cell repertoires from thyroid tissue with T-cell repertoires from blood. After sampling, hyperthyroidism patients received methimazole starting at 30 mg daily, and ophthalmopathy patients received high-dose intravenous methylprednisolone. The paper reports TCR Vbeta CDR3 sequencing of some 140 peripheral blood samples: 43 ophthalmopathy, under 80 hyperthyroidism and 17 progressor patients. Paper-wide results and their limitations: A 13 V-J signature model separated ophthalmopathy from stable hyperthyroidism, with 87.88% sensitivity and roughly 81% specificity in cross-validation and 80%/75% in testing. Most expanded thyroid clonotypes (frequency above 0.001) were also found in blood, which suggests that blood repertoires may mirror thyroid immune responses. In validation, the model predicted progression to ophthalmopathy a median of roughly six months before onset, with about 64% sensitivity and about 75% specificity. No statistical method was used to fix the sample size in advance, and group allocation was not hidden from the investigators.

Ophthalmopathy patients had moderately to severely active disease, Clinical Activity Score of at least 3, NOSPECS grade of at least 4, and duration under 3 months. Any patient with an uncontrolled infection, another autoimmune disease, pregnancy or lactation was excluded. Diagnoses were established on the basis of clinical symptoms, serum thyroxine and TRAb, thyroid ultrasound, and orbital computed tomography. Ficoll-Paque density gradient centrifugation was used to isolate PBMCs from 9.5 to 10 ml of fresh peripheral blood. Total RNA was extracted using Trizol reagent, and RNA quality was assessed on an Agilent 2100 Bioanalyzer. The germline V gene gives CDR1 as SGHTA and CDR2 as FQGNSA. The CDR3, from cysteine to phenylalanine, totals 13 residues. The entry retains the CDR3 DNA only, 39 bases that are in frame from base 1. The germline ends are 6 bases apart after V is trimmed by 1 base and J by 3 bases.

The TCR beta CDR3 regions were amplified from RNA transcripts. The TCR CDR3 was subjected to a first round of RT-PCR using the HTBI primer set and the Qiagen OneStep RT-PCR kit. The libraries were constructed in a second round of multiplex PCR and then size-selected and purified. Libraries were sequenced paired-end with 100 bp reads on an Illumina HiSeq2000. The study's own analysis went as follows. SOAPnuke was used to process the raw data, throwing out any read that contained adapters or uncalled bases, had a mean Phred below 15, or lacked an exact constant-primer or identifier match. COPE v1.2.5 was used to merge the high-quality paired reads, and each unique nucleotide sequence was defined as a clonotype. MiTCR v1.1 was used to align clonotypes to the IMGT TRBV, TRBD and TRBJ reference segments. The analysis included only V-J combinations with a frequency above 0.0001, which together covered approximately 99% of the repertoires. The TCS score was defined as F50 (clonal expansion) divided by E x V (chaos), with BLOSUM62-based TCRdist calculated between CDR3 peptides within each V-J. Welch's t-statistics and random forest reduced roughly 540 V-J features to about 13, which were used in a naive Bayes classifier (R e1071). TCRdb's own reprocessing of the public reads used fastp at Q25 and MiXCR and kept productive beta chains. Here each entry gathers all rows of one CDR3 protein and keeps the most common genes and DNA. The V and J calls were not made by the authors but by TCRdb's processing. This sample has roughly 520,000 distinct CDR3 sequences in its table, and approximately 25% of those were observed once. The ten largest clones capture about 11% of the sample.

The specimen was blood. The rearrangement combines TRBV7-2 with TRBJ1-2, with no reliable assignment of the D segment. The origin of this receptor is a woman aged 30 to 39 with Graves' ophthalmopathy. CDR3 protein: CASSLEGHYGYTF. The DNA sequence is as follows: TGTGCCAGCAGCTTAGAAGGGCACTATGGCTACACCTTC.